A selection of T cell receptor beta chains follows, all from one sample in a study of vaccination effects on CD4 cells after COVID-19. These TCRs are of unknown antigen specificity. Produced via immunoSEQ multiplex PCR; TCRdb's table is partial and in-frame only. This sample yields tens of thousands of clones, of which about 70% are seen a single time; approximately 1.5% belongs to the top ten. This specimen was CD4+ T cells from PBMCs cultured with HCoV-229E spike peptides, taken before COVID-19 vaccination. All receptors come from a human donor who received a COVID-19 vaccine. Both conserved end residues are part of each CDR3. A D gene is named only where the DNA matches it firmly. A clone size is listed for some rows: how often the clone was seen (once, few, many), or a class if it is expanded.

CDR3: CASSSNFGGDKEQFF
DNA: TGCGCCAGCAGCTCAAACTTCGGGGGAGATAAGGAGCAGTTCTTC
D: .
J: TRBJ2-1
size: .
V: TRBV5-1

CDR3: CSVVFHNEQFF
DNA: TGCAGCGTTGTCTTCCACAATGAGCAGTTCTTC
D: .
J: TRBJ2-1
size: .
V: TRBV29-1

CDR3: CASSTTGNTEAFF
DNA: TGTGCCAGCAGCACTACAGGGAACACTGAAGCTTTCTTT
D: .
J: TRBJ1-1
size: .
V: TRBV7-3

CDR3: CAWTLGFTGGSGNTIYF
DNA: TGTGCCTGGACCTTGGGGTTCACAGGGGGCTCTGGAAACACCATATATTTT
D: TRBD1
J: TRBJ1-3
size: .
V: TRBV30

CDR3: CASSRETGESYGYTF
DNA: TGTGCCAGCAGTAGGGAGACAGGGGAAAGCTATGGCTACACCTTC
D: TRBD1
J: TRBJ1-2
size: .
V: TRBV11-2

CDR3: CATSRDYGGAEDTQYF
DNA: TGTGCCACCAGCAGAGACTACGGGGGGGCCGAAGATACGCAGTATTTT
D: TRBD2
J: TRBJ2-3
size: .
V: TRBV15

CDR3: CASSVGAGGPTQETQYF
DNA: TGTGCCAGCAGCGTAGGTGCGGGGGGCCCGACCCAAGAGACCCAGTACTTC
D: TRBD2
J: TRBJ2-5
size: .
V: TRBV9

CDR3: CAWSEGFIYGYTF
DNA: TGTGCCTGGAGTGAAGGGTTCATTTATGGCTACACCTTC
D: .
J: TRBJ1-2
size: .
V: TRBV30

CDR3: CATSSLRRPNEKLFF
DNA: TGTGCCACCAGCAGTCTCAGGCGACCCAATGAAAAACTGTTTTTT
D: .
J: TRBJ1-4
size: once
V: TRBV15

CDR3: CASSAGDRGGLDIQYF
DNA: TGTGCCAGCAGCGCCGGGGACAGGGGCGGATTGGACATTCAGTACTTC
D: TRBD1
J: TRBJ2-4
size: .
V: TRBV9

CDR3: CASIKDSNQPQHF
DNA: TGTGCCAGCATTAAGGACAGCAATCAGCCCCAGCATTTT
D: .
J: TRBJ1-5
size: .
V: TRBV2

CDR3: CASSGIQGSGANVLTF
DNA: TGTGCCAGCTCAGGGATACAGGGATCTGGGGCCAACGTCCTGACTTTC
D: .
J: TRBJ2-6
size: few
V: TRBV18

CDR3: CASLRMDRTQETQYF
DNA: TGTGCCAGCCTCCGTATGGACAGAACTCAAGAGACCCAGTACTTC
D: .
J: TRBJ2-5
size: .
V: TRBV2

CDR3: CASSSRRPGQVSTDTQYF
DNA: TGCGCCAGCAGCTCTAGACGACCGGGACAGGTGAGCACAGATACGCAGTATTTT
D: TRBD1
J: TRBJ2-3
size: once
V: TRBV5-1

CDR3: CASSEGVLLNSPLHF
DNA: TGTGCCAGCAGTGAAGGGGTTTTGCTTAATTCACCCCTCCACTTT
D: .
J: TRBJ1-6
size: .
V: TRBV6-1

CDR3: CASSERGASTDTQYF
DNA: TGTGCCAGCAGCGAGCGGGGGGCTAGCACAGATACGCAGTATTTT
D: TRBD2
J: TRBJ2-3
size: .
V: TRBV11-3

CDR3: CASSLGGGMNTEAFF
DNA: TGTGCCAGCAGCTTGGGCGGGGGGATGAACACTGAAGCTTTCTTT
D: .
J: TRBJ1-1
size: .
V: TRBV7-2

CDR3: CASSQDSPPKNIQYF
DNA: TGCGCCAGCAGCCAAGATTCTCCCCCCAAAAACATTCAGTACTTC
D: .
J: TRBJ2-4
size: .
V: TRBV4-3

CDR3: CASSYDRRSEKLFF
DNA: TGTGCCAGCAGTTACGACCGTCGGAGTGAAAAACTGTTTTTT
D: .
J: TRBJ1-4
size: .
V: TRBV6-6

CDR3: CASSYLGTGTDTQYF
DNA: TGTGCCAGCAGTTACCTCGGGACAGGGACAGATACGCAGTATTTT
D: TRBD1
J: TRBJ2-3
size: once
V: TRBV6-5

CDR3: CASSIRADRNEKLFF
DNA: TGTGCCAGTAGTATAAGGGCAGACAGGAATGAAAAACTGTTTTTT
D: .
J: TRBJ1-4
size: .
V: TRBV19

CDR3: CASSPHLEEGASGEKLFF
DNA: TGTGCCAGCAGCCCACACCTTGAGGAGGGGGCGAGTGGTGAAAAACTGTTTTTT
D: TRBD1
J: TRBJ1-4
size: .
V: TRBV9

CDR3: CASSELETGYYGYTF
DNA: TGTGCCAGCAGTGAACTAGAGACAGGGTATTATGGCTACACCTTC
D: TRBD1
J: TRBJ1-2
size: .
V: TRBV2

CDR3: CASRGTGGNFYGYTF
DNA: TGTGCCAGCAGAGGGACAGGGGGAAATTTCTATGGCTACACCTTC
D: TRBD1
J: TRBJ1-2
size: .
V: TRBV5-6

CDR3: CATSDFRTDYNYGYTF
DNA: TGTGCCACCAGTGATTTCCGGACGGATTATAACTATGGCTACACCTTC
D: .
J: TRBJ1-2
size: .
V: TRBV24-1

CDR3: CSAHRASREQFF
DNA: TGCAGCGCACACAGGGCCTCCCGTGAGCAGTTCTTC
D: .
J: TRBJ2-1
size: .
V: TRBV29-1

CDR3: CASSFTGEDTQYF
DNA: TGTGCCAGCAGCTTCACCGGAGAGGACACGCAGTATTTT
D: .
J: TRBJ2-3
size: .
V: TRBV7-9

CDR3: CASSMGFNQPQHF
DNA: TGTGCCAGTAGTATGGGCTTTAATCAGCCCCAGCATTTT
D: .
J: TRBJ1-5
size: .
V: TRBV19

CDR3: CASSNQPGLVTDTQYF
DNA: TGTGCCAGCAGCAATCAACCGGGACTAGTGACAGATACGCAGTATTTT
D: TRBD2
J: TRBJ2-3
size: .
V: TRBV9

CDR3: CASSWRETGYTEAFF
DNA: TGTGCCAGCAGTTGGAGGGAGACAGGATACACTGAAGCTTTCTTT
D: .
J: TRBJ1-1
size: .
V: TRBV6-2/TRBV6-3

CDR3: CASSVVAYGYTF
DNA: TGTGCCAGCAGCGTAGTTGCGTATGGCTACACCTTC
D: .
J: TRBJ1-2
size: .
V: TRBV9

CDR3: CASSQGGPGANVLTF
DNA: TGCGCCAGCAGCCAAGGGGGGCCCGGGGCCAACGTCCTGACTTTC
D: .
J: TRBJ2-6
size: .
V: TRBV4-3

CDR3: CASSLARSTGRAGEKLFF
DNA: TGCGCCAGCAGCTTGGCCAGGTCAACAGGGAGGGCGGGTGAAAAACTGTTTTTT
D: .
J: TRBJ1-4
size: .
V: TRBV5-1

CDR3: CASRKDRWTGELFF
DNA: TGTGCCAGCAGGAAGGACAGGTGGACCGGGGAGCTGTTTTTT
D: TRBD1
J: TRBJ2-2
size: .
V: TRBV2

CDR3: CASSSGRGDTGELFF
DNA: TGTGCCAGCAGTAGTGGCAGGGGGGACACCGGGGAGCTGTTTTTT
D: .
J: TRBJ2-2
size: .
V: TRBV7-2